This T cell receptor beta chain stems from a study of T cells in Graves' hyperthyroidism and ophthalmopathy. Patients aged 18 to 65 with hyperthyroidism were newly diagnosed, with duration under 2 months. This clonotype appeared many times. The length of the CDR3 is 15 residues. Trimming removed 2 bases at V and 1 base at J, with 11 bases between. The germline gives CDR1 LGHNA, CDR2 YSLEER. RNA transcripts were the template for amplifying TCR beta CDR3 regions. A first-round RT-PCR of the TCR CDR3 used the HTBI primer set. Each CDR3 protein is one row after TCRdb ran MiXCR on the multiplex PCR reads. The sample lists 610,000 or so distinct CDR3 sequences, approximately 44% occurring once.

The V call is TRBV4-3, the J call TRBJ1-1; tentatively, D is TRBD1 (6 bases). The sequenced sample was peripheral blood or thyroid tissue (not recorded which). The TCR originated in a woman under 30 with Graves' hyperthyroidism. The CDR3 is CASSQRRGANTEAFF. Here the CDR3 DNA reads TGCGCCAGCAGCCAAAGAAGGGGGGCGAACACTGAAGCTTTCTTT.